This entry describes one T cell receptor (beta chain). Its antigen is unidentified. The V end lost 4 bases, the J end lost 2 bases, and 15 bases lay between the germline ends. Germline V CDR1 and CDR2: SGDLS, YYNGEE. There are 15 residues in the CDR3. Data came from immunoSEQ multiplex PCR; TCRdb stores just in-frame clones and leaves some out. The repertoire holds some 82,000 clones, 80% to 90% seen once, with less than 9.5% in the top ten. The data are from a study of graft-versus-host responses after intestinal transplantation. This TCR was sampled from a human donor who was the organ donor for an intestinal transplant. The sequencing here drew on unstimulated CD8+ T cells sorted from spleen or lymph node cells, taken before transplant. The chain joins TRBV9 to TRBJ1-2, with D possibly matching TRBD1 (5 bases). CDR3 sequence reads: CASSRARGMNYGYTF. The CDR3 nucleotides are TGTGCCAGCAGCAGGGCACGGGGCATGAACTATGGCTACACCTTC. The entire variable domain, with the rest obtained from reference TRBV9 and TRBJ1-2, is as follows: DSGVTQTPKHLITATGQRVTLRCSPRSGDLSVYWYQQSLDQGLQFLIQYYNGEERAKGNILERFSAQQFPDLHSELNLSSLELGDSALYFCASSRARGMNYGYTFGSGTRLTVV.